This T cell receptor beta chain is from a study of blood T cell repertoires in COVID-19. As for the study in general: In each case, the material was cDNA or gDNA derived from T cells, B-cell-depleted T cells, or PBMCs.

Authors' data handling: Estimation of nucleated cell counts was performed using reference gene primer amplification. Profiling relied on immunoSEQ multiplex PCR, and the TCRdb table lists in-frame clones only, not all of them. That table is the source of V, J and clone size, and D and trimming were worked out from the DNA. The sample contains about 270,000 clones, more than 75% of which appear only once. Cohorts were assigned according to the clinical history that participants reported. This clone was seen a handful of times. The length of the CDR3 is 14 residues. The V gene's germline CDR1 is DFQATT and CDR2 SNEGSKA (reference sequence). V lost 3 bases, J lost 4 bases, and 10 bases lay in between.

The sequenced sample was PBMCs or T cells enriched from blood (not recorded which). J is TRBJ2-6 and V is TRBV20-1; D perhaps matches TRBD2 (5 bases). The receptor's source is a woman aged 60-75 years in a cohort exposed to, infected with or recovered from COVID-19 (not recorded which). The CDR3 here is CSASGEMGANVLTF. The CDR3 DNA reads TGCAGTGCTAGTGGGGAGATGGGGGCCAACGTCCTGACTTTC.